This T cell receptor beta chain comes out of a study of shared clonotypes between healthy human individuals. The overall study: Per donor, three plates held CD4 naive cells, three held CD4 memory, two held CD8 naive and one held CD8 memory.

About this clone itself: The antigen remains unidentified.

Repertoires were generated with immunoSEQ multiplex PCR, while TCRdb's copy carries only in-frame clones and drops some. Among fewer than 1 million clones listed, 95% to 97% were seen once. Germline V gives CDR1 SGHNT, CDR2 YYREEE (reference sequence). Trimming took 4 bases from V and 3 from J; bases not matched to a gene: 3. The CDR3 consists of 16 residues. The study, taken as a whole, reports: Inspection by rarefaction showed sorted-subset sequencing to be incomplete despite large depth. Roughly 5% of naive CD4 clonotypes were shared across four donors. Since donors were few, the genetic and exposure-history diversity represented was limited.

Terminally differentiated effector memory CD45RA+ cells were excluded by CCR7 positive selection of CD45RO-negative cells. The receptor was isolated from a man aged 30 to 39 in good health. The V and J genes are TRBV5-4 and TRBJ2-2, with 13 bases matching TRBD2. The sequenced material came from naive CD8+ T cells sorted from blood. The CDR3 DNA is TGTGCCAGCAGCCTAGGACTAGCGGGAGACACCGGGGAGCTGTTTTTT. It translates to CASSLGLAGDTGELFF.